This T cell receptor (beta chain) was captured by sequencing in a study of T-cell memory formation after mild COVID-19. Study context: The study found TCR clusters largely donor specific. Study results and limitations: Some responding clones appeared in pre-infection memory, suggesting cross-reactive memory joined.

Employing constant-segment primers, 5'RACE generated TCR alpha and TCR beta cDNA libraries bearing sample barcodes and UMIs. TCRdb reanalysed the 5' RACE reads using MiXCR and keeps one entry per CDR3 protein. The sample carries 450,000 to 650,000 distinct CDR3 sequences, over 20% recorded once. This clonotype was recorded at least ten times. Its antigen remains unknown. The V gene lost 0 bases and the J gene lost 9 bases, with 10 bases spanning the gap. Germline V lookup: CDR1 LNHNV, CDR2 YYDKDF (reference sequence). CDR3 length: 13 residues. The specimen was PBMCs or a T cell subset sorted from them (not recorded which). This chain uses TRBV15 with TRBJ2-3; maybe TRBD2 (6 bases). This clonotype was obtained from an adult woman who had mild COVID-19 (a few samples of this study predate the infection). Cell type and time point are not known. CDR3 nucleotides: TGTGCCACCAGCAGAGAGGGCGGGACGACGCAGTATTTT. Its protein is CATSREGGTTQYF.